This T cell receptor (beta chain) is from a study of cytomegalovirus exposure and HLA in healthy donors. The germline V gene has CDR1 GTSNPN and CDR2 SVGIG (reference sequence). The CDR3 spans 14 residues. Of note for this clone: Its antigen is not identified.

Study observations and caveats: Across donors, sequencing depth was assumed by presence/absence analyses to be roughly uniform.

Primers: 60 Vbeta forward and 13 Jbeta reverse. Here immunoSEQ multiplex PCR was the method, and the copy in TCRdb shows in-frame clones only, minus some. The sample lists over 100,000 clones; about 80% were seen once. The sequence derives from a female donor in good health and CMV-seronegative. The sample comprised PBMCs. The chain has TRBV30 and TRBJ1-4; D may be TRBD1 (5 bases). The DNA of the CDR3 is TGTGACCGGGGGAGAGGGCCAACTAATGAAAAACTGTTTTTT. Amino acids: CDRGRGPTNEKLFF.